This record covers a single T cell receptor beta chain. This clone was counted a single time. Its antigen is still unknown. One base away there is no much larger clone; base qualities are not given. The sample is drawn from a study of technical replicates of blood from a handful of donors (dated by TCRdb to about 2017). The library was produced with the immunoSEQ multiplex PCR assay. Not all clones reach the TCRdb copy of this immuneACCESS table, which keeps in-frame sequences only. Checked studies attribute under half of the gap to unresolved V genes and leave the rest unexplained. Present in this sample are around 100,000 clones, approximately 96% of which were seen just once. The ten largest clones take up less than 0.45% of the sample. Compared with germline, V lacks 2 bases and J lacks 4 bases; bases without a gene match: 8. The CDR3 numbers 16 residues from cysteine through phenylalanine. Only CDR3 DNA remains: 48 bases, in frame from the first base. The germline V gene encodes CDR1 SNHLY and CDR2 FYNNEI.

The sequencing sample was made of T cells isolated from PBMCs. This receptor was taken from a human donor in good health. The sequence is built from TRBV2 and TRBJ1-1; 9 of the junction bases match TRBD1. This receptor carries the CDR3 CASSEYRGRLSTEAFF. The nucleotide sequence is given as TGTGCCAGCAGTGAATACAGGGGGCGGCTTAGCACTGAAGCTTTCTTT.